These T cell receptor beta chains were read from a single sample in a study of T cells in Graves' hyperthyroidism and ophthalmopathy. In TCRdb, the multiplex PCR reads were re-called with MiXCR into one record per CDR3 protein. The table has a few hundred thousand distinct CDR3 sequences, roughly 18% seen once. Sequences were obtained from blood. Source of these receptors: a woman in her fifties or sixties with Graves' hyperthyroidism. The CDR3 runs from the conserved cysteine through the conserved F or W. A D gene is named only where the DNA matches it firmly. Size is stated for part of the rows, as once, few or many counts, or as a class when the clone is expanded.

j_gene	d_gene	v_gene	abundance	CDR3aa	CDR3nt
TRBJ2-5	TRBD2	TRBV10-3	NA	CAISESLAGEQETQYF	TGTGCCATCAGTGAGTCTCTAGCGGGAGAACAAGAGACCCAGTACTTC
TRBJ1-5	NA	TRBV28	NA	CASSSYERGLGNQPQHF	TGTGCCAGCAGCTCTTATGAGCGGGGGCTGGGTAATCAGCCCCAGCATTTT
TRBJ1-6	NA	TRBV12-3/TRBV12-4	few	CASSLAYGGIPLHF	TGTGCCAGCAGTTTAGCTTACGGGGGAATACCCCTCCACTTT
TRBJ2-2	TRBD1	TRBV19	NA	CASSIVQGANTGELFF	TGTGCCAGTAGTATAGTACAGGGGGCGAACACCGGGGAGCTGTTTTTT
TRBJ1-1	NA	TRBV12-3/TRBV12-4	many	CASRDGAMNTEAFF	TGTGCCAGCAGGGACGGAGCGATGAACACTGAAGCTTTCTTT
TRBJ1-1	NA	TRBV11-2	few	CASSLGRQAFF	TGTGCCAGCAGTTTGGGACGGCAAGCTTTCTTT
TRBJ2-7	TRBD2	TRBV6-6	few	CASSYVASGRIEQYF	TGTGCCAGCAGTTACGTGGCTAGCGGGAGGATCGAGCAGTACTTC
TRBJ1-6	NA	TRBV10-1	few	CASSESPNSPLHF	TGCGCCAGCAGTGAGTCTCCCAATTCACCCCTCCACTTT
TRBJ2-2	NA	TRBV5-1	NA	CASKGLDTGELFF	TGCGCCAGCAAGGGACTTGACACCGGGGAGCTGTTTTTT
TRBJ2-3	NA	TRBV4-2	few	CASSQHLPPDTQYF	TGTGCCAGCAGTCAACACCTACCCCCAGATACGCAGTATTTT
TRBJ1-1	NA	TRBV19	NA	CASSIVQGSNTEAFF	TGTGCCAGTAGTATAGTACAGGGATCGAACACTGAAGCTTTCTTT
TRBJ2-7	TRBD2	TRBV11-1	many	CASAGGEDLEQYF	TGTGCCAGCGCTGGGGGGGAAGATCTCGAGCAGTACTTC
TRBJ1-2	NA	TRBV6-6	many	CASSYSGTAANYGYTF	TGTGCCAGCAGTTACTCCGGGACCGCAGCTAACTATGGCTACACCTTC
TRBJ1-2	NA	TRBV20-1	many	CSARDHLGYGYTF	TGCAGTGCTAGAGATCACCTCGGCTATGGCTACACCTTC
TRBJ1-1	NA	TRBV20-1	many	CSASPGSMNTEAFF	TGCAGTGCTAGTCCAGGCTCCATGAACACTGAAGCTTTCTTT
TRBJ1-5	TRBD1	TRBV2	many	CASSEGTGRRSNQPQHF	TGTGCCAGCAGTGAAGGGACAGGGAGACGGAGCAATCAGCCCCAGCATTTT
TRBJ2-2	NA	TRBV10-2	NA	CASSEFVLNTGELFF	TGCGCCAGCAGTGAGTTTGTCCTGAACACCGGGGAGCTGTTTTTT
TRBJ2-3	NA	TRBV9	few	CASSVVGSSTDTQYF	TGTGCCAGCAGCGTAGTGGGAAGTTCAACAGATACGCAGTATTTT
TRBJ1-3	NA	TRBV28	few	CASSPAGIKGNTIYF	TGTGCCAGCAGCCCAGCAGGGATAAAAGGAAACACCATATATTTT
TRBJ2-3	TRBD2	TRBV6-1	many	CASSAGGAGGTDTQYF	TGTGCCAGCAGTGCGGGGGGGGCGGGCGGCACAGATACGCAGTATTTT
TRBJ2-3	TRBD2	TRBV20-1	NA	CSAGGASGVTDTQYF	TGCAGTGCCGGAGGGGCTAGCGGGGTAACAGATACGCAGTATTTT
TRBJ1-2	NA	TRBV30	NA	CAWSTAGVWGYTF	TGTGCCTGGAGTACAGCAGGGGTTTGGGGCTACACCTTC
TRBJ1-5	NA	TRBV28	few	CASTTERGQPQHF	TGTGCCAGCACCACCGAGCGGGGTCAGCCCCAGCATTTT
TRBJ2-3	TRBD1	TRBV19	few	CASSTGDTDTQYF	TGTGCCAGTTCCACAGGGGACACAGATACGCAGTATTTT
TRBJ1-5	NA	TRBV7-9	many	CASSPTGPNQPQHF	TGTGCCAGCAGCCCGACAGGCCCCAATCAGCCCCAGCATTTT
TRBJ1-4	NA	TRBV30	NA	CAWSRASYEKLFF	TGTGCCTGGAGTAGGGCGTCATATGAAAAACTGTTTTTT
TRBJ2-6	NA	TRBV5-1	few	CASSSGGANVLTF	TGCGCCAGCAGCTCAGGCGGGGCCAACGTCCTGACTTTC
TRBJ2-1	NA	TRBV28	many	CASRKGVNEQFF	TGTGCCAGCAGAAAGGGGGTCAATGAGCAGTTCTTC
TRBJ2-7	TRBD1	TRBV11-2	many	CASSAGTGSFEQYF	TGTGCCAGCAGTGCCGGGACAGGGAGTTTCGAGCAGTACTTC
TRBJ2-1	NA	TRBV18	NA	CASSPGATGNEQFF	TGTGCCAGCTCACCCGGAGCGACGGGAAATGAGCAGTTCTTC
TRBJ2-1	TRBD2	TRBV20-1	NA	CSARKLAGVREQFF	TGCAGTGCTAGAAAACTAGCGGGAGTTCGTGAGCAGTTCTTC
TRBJ2-1	TRBD2	TRBV10-2	many	CASSEPTSGDRLIPINYNEQFF	TGCGCCAGCAGTGAGCCGACTAGCGGGGACCGGTTGATCCCGATAAATTACAATGAGCAGTTCTTC
TRBJ2-5	NA	TRBV9	few	CASSPRGGGHEETQYF	TGTGCCAGCAGCCCACGCGGGGGCGGGCATGAGGAGACCCAGTACTTC
TRBJ1-2	NA	TRBV18	few	CASSPTGRSYGYTF	TGTGCCAGCTCACCAACAGGACGATCGTATGGCTACACCTTC
TRBJ1-2	NA	TRBV3-1	few	CASSLRTGNDGYTF	TGTGCCAGCAGCCTTAGGACGGGGAACGATGGCTACACCTTC
TRBJ1-2	NA	TRBV29-1	NA	CSVETGYTF	TGCAGCGTTGAAACTGGCTACACCTTC
TRBJ2-7	TRBD2	TRBV20-1	many	CSASYGGLVSHEQYF	TGCAGTGCTTCATACGGGGGACTAGTATCCCACGAGCAGTACTTC
TRBJ2-3	TRBD1	TRBV5-1	once	CASSLGDRGTDTQYF	TGCGCCAGCAGCTTGGGGGACAGGGGCACAGATACGCAGTATTTT
TRBJ1-6	NA	TRBV6-1	few	CASRDRLDRINSPLHF	TGTGCCAGCAGAGACCGACTCGACAGAATTAATTCACCCCTCCACTTT
TRBJ2-7	TRBD2	TRBV4-2	NA	CASSQDRSGTTYEQYF	TGTGCCAGCAGCCAAGATAGGTCCGGGACTACCTACGAGCAGTACTTC
TRBJ1-1	NA	TRBV5-1	NA	CASSLDGGAVNTEAFF	TGCGCCAGCAGCTTGGATGGGGGGGCAGTGAACACTGAAGCTTTCTTT
TRBJ1-1	NA	TRBV3-1	many	CASSQLGLNTEAFF	TGTGCCAGCAGCCAACTCGGTTTGAACACTGAAGCTTTCTTT
TRBJ2-2	NA	TRBV5-1	few	CASSYSDPWELFF	TGCGCCAGCAGCTACTCCGACCCCTGGGAGCTGTTTTTT
TRBJ1-1	NA	TRBV6-5	few	CASSYSPDTEAFF	TGTGCCAGCAGTTACTCGCCCGACACTGAAGCTTTCTTT
TRBJ1-5	NA	TRBV6-1	NA	CASIGAGGNQPQHF	TGTGCCAGCATCGGGGCGGGGGGCAATCAGCCCCAGCATTTT
TRBJ1-1	NA	TRBV5-1	NA	CASSRDTRYTEAFF	TGCGCCAGCAGCAGGGACACCCGATACACTGAAGCTTTCTTT
TRBJ2-3	TRBD1	TRBV28	few	CASRMGQGTDTQYF	TGTGCCAGCAGGATGGGACAGGGAACAGATACGCAGTATTTT
TRBJ1-1	NA	TRBV19	NA	CASRDSAEAFF	TGTGCCAGTAGAGACAGCGCTGAAGCTTTCTTT
TRBJ1-4	NA	TRBV4-1	many	CASSQDLVQNEKLFF	TGCGCCAGCAGCCAAGATCTCGTCCAGAATGAAAAACTGTTTTTT
TRBJ2-3	NA	TRBV19	few	CAAAGMRDTDTQYF	TGTGCCGCGGCCGGGATGCGGGACACAGATACGCAGTATTTT
TRBJ2-1	TRBD2	TRBV28	many	CASRGGRASYNEQFF	TGTGCCAGCAGAGGCGGGAGGGCCTCCTACAATGAGCAGTTCTTC
TRBJ2-2	NA	TRBV10-1	NA	CASSGGSANTGELFF	TGCGCCAGCTCTGGGGGGTCAGCGAACACCGGGGAGCTGTTTTTT